The rows below give T cell receptor beta chains drawn from one sample of a study of blood T cell repertoires in COVID-19. TCRdb's table, derived via immunoSEQ multiplex PCR, lists solely in-frame clones and lacks some. The sample records roughly 220,000 clones, about 86% being singletons. Source material: PBMCs or T cells enriched from blood (not recorded which). The receptors shown here come from a woman in her 40s with acute COVID-19. CDR3s include the opening cysteine and the closing phenylalanine or tryptophan. Each record gives: clone size, V gene, D gene, J gene, CDR3 DNA, CDR3 protein. D genes are given only for firm matches. The size of a clone is reported for some rows only, either as once, few or many, or as a class for expanded clones.

size: .
V: TRBV11-2
D: TRBD1
J: TRBJ1-1
DNA: TGTGCCAGCAGCCGACAGGGATACACTGAAGCTTTCTTT
CDR3: CASSRQGYTEAFF

size: once
V: TRBV9
D: .
J: TRBJ2-7
DNA: TGTGCCAGCAGGGCCCCGGGGACTTTCTACGAGCAGTACTTC
CDR3: CASRAPGTFYEQYF

size: once
V: TRBV27
D: TRBD2
J: TRBJ2-7
DNA: TGTGCCAGCAGTTTCGGGGGGAGGTCCTACGAGCAGTACTTC
CDR3: CASSFGGRSYEQYF

size: .
V: TRBV29-1
D: .
J: TRBJ2-1
DNA: TGCAGCGTCCCTCTAGCGAGCTACGACAGCTCCTACAATGAGCAGTTCTTC
CDR3: CSVPLASYDSSYNEQFF

size: .
V: TRBV7-9
D: .
J: TRBJ1-2
DNA: TGTGCCAGCAGCTTAGAAGTATCGGGGGGCCTCGGTGGCTACACCTTC
CDR3: CASSLEVSGGLGGYTF

size: .
V: TRBV7-6
D: .
J: TRBJ2-2
DNA: TGTGCCAGCAGCTCAGACATTGCCGGGGAGCTGTTTTTT
CDR3: CASSSDIAGELFF

size: many
V: TRBV5-4
D: TRBD2
J: TRBJ2-7
DNA: TGTGCCAGCAGCTTAGGAGCGGGAGTGAACGAGCAGTACTTC
CDR3: CASSLGAGVNEQYF

size: once
V: TRBV28
D: TRBD1
J: TRBJ2-3
DNA: TGTGCCAGCAGTTGGGGGACAGGGCCCACAGATACGCAGTATTTT
CDR3: CASSWGTGPTDTQYF

size: .
V: TRBV9
D: .
J: TRBJ1-6
DNA: TGTGCCAGCAGCTTCGGCGGGACGGATAATTCACCCCTCCACTTT
CDR3: CASSFGGTDNSPLHF

size: .
V: TRBV27
D: .
J: TRBJ2-1
DNA: TGTGCCAGCAGTCCCGGTGGACTTCACAATGAGCAGTTCTTC
CDR3: CASSPGGLHNEQFF

size: .
V: TRBV7-9
D: TRBD2
J: TRBJ2-2
DNA: TGTGCCAGCAGCCAAAGCAGGGGCGGGAGGGCCCCCGGGGAGCTGTTTTTT
CDR3: CASSQSRGGRAPGELFF

size: .
V: TRBV7-2
D: .
J: TRBJ2-1
DNA: TGTGCCAGCAGCTTAGTGGGAGGTCGAGGTGAGCAGTTCTTC
CDR3: CASSLVGGRGEQFF

size: many
V: TRBV1
D: .
J: TRBJ2-7
DNA: TGCACCAGCAGCCAAGATCAGGGGATTAGCGGGAGAGGGAGCTCCTACGAGCAGTACTTC
CDR3: CTSSQDQGISGRGSSYEQYF

size: .
V: TRBV7-3
D: TRBD2
J: TRBJ2-1
DNA: TGTGCCAGCAGCTTAATGGGGACTAGCGGGAAGAATGAGCAGTTCTTC
CDR3: CASSLMGTSGKNEQFF

size: .
V: TRBV9
D: TRBD1
J: TRBJ1-1
DNA: TGTGCCAGCAGCGTTGGAGGGACAGGGAAGGCTGAAGCTTTCTTT
CDR3: CASSVGGTGKAEAFF

size: .
V: TRBV12-3/TRBV12-4
D: TRBD1
J: TRBJ1-1
DNA: TGTGCCAGCAGGTCTACAGGGGGTGGAGAAGCTTTCTTT
CDR3: CASRSTGGGEAFF

size: .
V: TRBV25-1
D: .
J: TRBJ1-6
DNA: TGTGCCAGCAGTGGCGGTTGGGATTCACCCCTCCACTTT
CDR3: CASSGGWDSPLHF

size: .
V: TRBV4-2
D: TRBD1
J: TRBJ1-5
DNA: TGTGCCAGCAGCCACGGGACAGGCAGCAATCAGCCCCAGCATTTT
CDR3: CASSHGTGSNQPQHF

size: .
V: TRBV12-3/TRBV12-4
D: .
J: TRBJ2-1
DNA: TGTGCCAGCAGGTACAGTGGTGAGCAGTTCTTC
CDR3: CASRYSGEQFF

size: once
V: TRBV5-4
D: TRBD1
J: TRBJ2-2
DNA: TGTGCCAGCAGCTGGCCAGGGGGCAGCGGGGAGCTGTTTTTT
CDR3: CASSWPGGSGELFF

size: .
V: TRBV4-2
D: TRBD2
J: TRBJ2-7
DNA: TGTGCCAGCAGCCAAGAGAGGGCTAGCGGAAACGAGCAGTACTTC
CDR3: CASSQERASGNEQYF

size: once
V: TRBV10-3
D: TRBD1
J: TRBJ1-5
DNA: TGTGCCATCAGTATGACAGGGGGCAATCAGCCCCAGCATTTT
CDR3: CAISMTGGNQPQHF

size: .
V: TRBV27
D: TRBD1
J: TRBJ1-1
DNA: TGTGCCAGCAGTTTCGGGCAGGGGGCAGGCACTGAAGCTTTCTTT
CDR3: CASSFGQGAGTEAFF

size: .
V: TRBV5-8
D: .
J: TRBJ2-5
DNA: TGTGCCAGCAGCTTGGAACAGGGATGGGGAGAGACCCAGTACTTC
CDR3: CASSLEQGWGETQYF

size: .
V: TRBV2
D: .
J: TRBJ2-7
DNA: TGTGCCAGCAGTGAAGCGCGCGGGGGCAACTACGAGCAGTACTTC
CDR3: CASSEARGGNYEQYF

size: .
V: TRBV20-1
D: .
J: TRBJ1-6
DNA: TGCAGTGCTAGTTCGGGGGGTCTAATAAGGAATTCACCCCTCCACTTT
CDR3: CSASSGGLIRNSPLHF

size: .
V: TRBV6-2/TRBV6-3
D: .
J: TRBJ1-2
DNA: TGTGCCAGCAGTTACACGGAGGGGTTGTATGGCTACACCTTC
CDR3: CASSYTEGLYGYTF

size: .
V: TRBV28
D: .
J: TRBJ1-1
DNA: TGTGCCAGCAGTTTTTTACAGGCGCGAGAAAGGGGCCAGAGAGGAGCTTTCTTT
CDR3: CASSFLQARERGQRGAFF

size: .
V: TRBV27
D: .
J: TRBJ1-1
DNA: TGTGCCAGCAGTTTAAGCGGCCCAGTGGCTGAAGCTTTCTTT
CDR3: CASSLSGPVAEAFF

size: .
V: TRBV15
D: .
J: TRBJ1-2
DNA: TGTGCCACCAGCAATCACAGGGATACTCCTTCCTCCGTTAACTATGGCTACACCTTC
CDR3: CATSNHRDTPSSVNYGYTF

size: .
V: TRBV3-1/TRBV3-2
D: .
J: TRBJ1-1
DNA: TGTGCCAGCAGCCAAGTGCGGACAGCCACTGAAGCTTTCTTT
CDR3: CASSQVRTATEAFF

size: .
V: TRBV7-8
D: .
J: TRBJ2-7
DNA: TGTGCCAGCAGCTTGGTGCCCCCCACTTCAGGTCCCTCCTACGAGCAGTACTTC
CDR3: CASSLVPPTSGPSYEQYF

size: .
V: TRBV30
D: TRBD1
J: TRBJ1-1
DNA: TGTGCCTTCCTCCGGGACAGCAACACTGAAGCTTTCTTT
CDR3: CAFLRDSNTEAFF

size: .
V: TRBV11-2
D: TRBD1
J: TRBJ2-1
DNA: TGTGCCAGTACAGGGGTCGACAATGAGCAGTTCTTC
CDR3: CASTGVDNEQFF

size: .
V: TRBV7-8
D: .
J: TRBJ2-1
DNA: TGTGCCAGCAGCTTAGTAAGCGGTACGAGCTCCTACAATGAGCAGTTCTTC
CDR3: CASSLVSGTSSYNEQFF

size: once
V: TRBV18
D: .
J: TRBJ1-4
DNA: TGTGCCAGCTCACCACGGGAGGGGGACGAAAAACTGTTTTTT
CDR3: CASSPREGDEKLFF

size: few
V: TRBV5-6
D: TRBD1
J: TRBJ1-6
DNA: TGTGCCAGCAGCTTAAACTACCCCATCAGGGGGAATAATTCACCCCTCCACTTT
CDR3: CASSLNYPIRGNNSPLHF

size: .
V: TRBV19
D: .
J: TRBJ1-2
DNA: TGTGCCAGTACTCAGGGTAGCGGCTACACCTTC
CDR3: CASTQGSGYTF

size: .
V: TRBV7-3
D: TRBD2
J: TRBJ2-7
DNA: TGTGCCAGCCGGGTGGGACTAGCTGGCGAGCAGTACTTC
CDR3: CASRVGLAGEQYF

size: few
V: TRBV6-2/TRBV6-3
D: .
J: TRBJ1-5
DNA: TGTGCCAGCAGTCCGCGATCCTATGGGCATAGCAATCAGCCCCAGCATTTT
CDR3: CASSPRSYGHSNQPQHF

size: .
V: TRBV12-3/TRBV12-4
D: .
J: TRBJ2-7
DNA: TGTGCCAGCAGCCGTATTGGAGGGGACGAGCAGTACTTC
CDR3: CASSRIGGDEQYF